This TCR beta chain comes out of a study of blood T cells in healthy people across ages. With regard to this clonotype: Its antigen is unknown.

The use of a sample-barcoded 5' primer and a J-beta primer mix characterized a second PCR of roughly 7 to 12 cycles. Sequencing recovered at least 3 million CDR3-containing paired-end reads from each sample. From the 5' RACE reads, TCRdb called clonotypes with MiXCR, one entry per CDR3 protein. The sample holds about 800,000 distinct CDR3 sequences, 20% to 25% seen once. Study-wide results and caveats: The donors' CMV status was not determined, possibly confounding changes in expanded clonotypes.

These same data were also listed under a study on T cells of mothers and their children. From that study: All donors were healthy and Caucasian; they were three mothers and their six children. Overlap in related mother-child pairs always slightly exceeded unrelated pairs, never significantly.

The TCR sequence derives from a boy aged 10-17 years in good health. Sequenced material: blood.

The CDR3 region is CASSYSKANGSQYF. The CDR3 region has the DNA TGTGCCAGCAGTTACTCGAAAGCAAATGGTTCCCAGTACTTC. The chain carries TRBV6-5 and TRBJ2-5; D gene unclear. Trimming took 0 bases from V and 9 from J, leaving 14 bases between them. Germline CDR1 and CDR2: MNHEY and SVGAGI. The CDR3 covers 14 residues.